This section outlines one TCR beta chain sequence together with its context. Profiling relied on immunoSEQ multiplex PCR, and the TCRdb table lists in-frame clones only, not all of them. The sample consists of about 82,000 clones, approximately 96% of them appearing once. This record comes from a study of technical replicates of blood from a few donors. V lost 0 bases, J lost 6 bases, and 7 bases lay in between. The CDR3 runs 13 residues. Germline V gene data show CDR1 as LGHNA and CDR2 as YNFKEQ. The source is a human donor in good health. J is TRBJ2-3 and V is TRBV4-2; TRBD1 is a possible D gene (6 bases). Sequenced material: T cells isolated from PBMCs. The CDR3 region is CASSQERGDTQYF. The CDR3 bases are TGTGCCAGCAGCCAAGAGAGGGGGGATACGCAGTATTTT.